This is a list of T cell receptor beta chains from one sample in a study of post-analysis software for immune sequencing data. TCRdb itself ran the PCR reads through MiXCR, one entry per CDR3 protein. The repertoire holds roughly 570,000 distinct CDR3 sequences, 34% seen once, with around 6.1% in the top ten. Sequenced: blood. These receptors were obtained from a girl aged 2-17 years with multiple sclerosis. Each CDR3 is given with its conserved first and last residue. Fields, in order: clone size, J gene, V gene, D gene, CDR3 protein, CDR3 DNA. A D gene is named only where the DNA matches it firmly. Not every row has a clone size; where given, it reads once, few, many or a size class.

>few|TRBJ2-3|TRBV5-6|-
CASSLSAGRTDTQYF
TGTGCCAGCAGCTTGTCTGCAGGTCGCACAGATACGCAGTATTTT
>-|TRBJ2-5|TRBV20-1|TRBD2
CSARGLAPSWETQYF
TGCAGTGCTAGGGGACTAGCTCCTAGTTGGGAGACCCAGTACTTC
>-|TRBJ1-2|TRBV6-1|-
CASSEFNREASYYGYTF
TGTGCCAGCAGTGAATTCAACAGGGAGGCGAGCTACTATGGCTACACCTTC
>few|TRBJ2-5|TRBV20-1|-
CSAREGTTKTQYF
TGCAGTGCTAGAGAGGGGACAACGAAGACCCAGTACTTC
>few|TRBJ2-7|TRBV7-9|-
CAGTFGAGNEQYF
TGTGCCGGAACATTTGGGGCGGGGAACGAGCAGTACTTC
>-|TRBJ1-6|TRBV6-6|TRBD1
CASSYSGTGDSPLHF
TGTGCCAGCAGTTACTCCGGGACAGGCGACTCACCCCTCCACTTT
>few|TRBJ2-3|TRBV4-1|-
CASSQVSQTDTQYF
TGCGCCAGCAGCCAAGTGAGCCAGACAGATACGCAGTATTTT
>-|TRBJ2-1|TRBV28|TRBD1
CASSSTGGDETQFF
TGTGCCAGCAGCTCGACAGGGGGCGATGAGACCCAGTTCTTC
>few|TRBJ2-3|TRBV9|-
CASSVVGGGLADTQYF
TGTGCCAGCAGCGTAGTCGGAGGAGGTTTGGCGGATACGCAGTATTTT
>-|TRBJ1-5|TRBV10-2|-
CASSEPTVRDQPQHF
TGCGCCAGCAGTGAGCCGACTGTGAGGGATCAGCCCCAGCATTTT
>-|TRBJ2-5|TRBV5-1|TRBD1
CASSEYRDREETQYF
TGCGCCAGCAGCGAATACCGGGACAGGGAAGAGACCCAGTACTTC
>-|TRBJ2-2|TRBV11-1|TRBD1
CAGSFGQAANTGELFF
TGTGCCGGCAGCTTTGGACAGGCTGCGAACACCGGGGAGCTGTTTTTT
>few|TRBJ1-2|TRBV4-1|-
CASSQPRDLGGGYTF
TGCGCCAGCAGCCAACCCAGAGACCTCGGTGGTGGCTACACCTTC
>few|TRBJ1-4|TRBV20-1|-
CSADRHPTNEKLFF
TGCAGTGCCGATCGGCATCCAACTAATGAAAAACTGTTTTTT
>-|TRBJ2-4|TRBV20-1|TRBD1
CSADRQGPKNIQYF
TGCAGTGCTGATAGACAGGGGCCCAAAAACATTCAGTACTTC
>-|TRBJ1-6|TRBV5-1|TRBD1
CASSPKPGQGQSYNSPLHF
TGCGCCAGCAGTCCTAAACCGGGACAGGGGCAATCCTATAATTCACCCCTCCACTTT
>few|TRBJ2-4|TRBV11-1|-
CASSLDGGSENIQYF
TGTGCCAGCAGCTTAGACGGGGGATCCGAAAACATTCAGTACTTC
>-|TRBJ1-2|TRBV6-6|-
CASSYSGRVIYGYTF
TGTGCCAGCAGTTACTCGGGACGGGTAATCTATGGCTACACCTTC
>-|TRBJ1-4|TRBV4-1|TRBD1
CASSQVIPRGRREKLFF
TGCGCCAGCAGCCAAGTCATCCCCAGGGGGCGGAGGGAAAAACTGTTTTTT
>-|TRBJ2-1|TRBV27|-
CASSFLTRFEQFF
TGTGCCAGCAGTTTCCTCACTAGATTTGAGCAGTTCTTC
>-|TRBJ1-2|TRBV29-1|TRBD1
CSVPTGNPYGYTF
TGCAGCGTCCCGACAGGGAATCCCTATGGCTACACCTTC
>few|TRBJ1-1|TRBV29-1|-
CSVGTQGGMNTEAFF
TGCAGCGTTGGCACACAAGGGGGTATGAACACTGAAGCTTTCTTT
>few|TRBJ1-2|TRBV3-1|TRBD1
CASSQLPGQGGGYTF
TGTGCCAGCAGCCAACTCCCTGGACAGGGAGGTGGCTACACCTTC
>once|TRBJ2-5|TRBV2|-
CASSDRQTYQETQYF
TGTGCCAGCAGTGATCGGCAGACCTACCAAGAGACCCAGTACTTC
>-|TRBJ1-1|TRBV7-8|TRBD1
CASSSRWTGGGDTEAFF
TGTGCCAGCAGCTCAAGATGGACAGGGGGTGGGGACACTGAAGCTTTCTTT
>few|TRBJ1-6|TRBV4-1|-
CASSHHNSPLHF
TGCGCCAGCAGCCACCATAATTCACCCCTCCACTTT
>-|TRBJ2-6|TRBV4-2|-
CASSHPASMPTGANVLTF
TGTGCCAGCAGCCACCCAGCCTCAATGCCTACTGGGGCCAACGTCCTGACTTTC
>-|TRBJ2-5|TRBV20-1|TRBD2
CSARASGGHQETQYF
TGCAGTGCTAGAGCCAGCGGGGGGCACCAAGAGACCCAGTACTTC
>-|TRBJ1-6|TRBV5-5|-
CASSSEAGSPSYNSPLHF
TGTGCCAGCAGCTCGGAGGCGGGGAGCCCCTCCTATAATTCACCCCTCCACTTT
>once|TRBJ2-7|TRBV5-1|-
CASSLGIDNEQYF
TGCGCCAGCAGCTTGGGAATAGACAATGAGCAGTACTTC
>-|TRBJ1-4|TRBV2|-
CAAAEDEKLFF
TGTGCCGCAGCCGAGGATGAAAAACTGTTTTTT
>-|TRBJ1-1|TRBV7-6|TRBD1
CASSLQQGGEAFF
TGTGCCAGCAGCTTACAACAGGGGGGAGAAGCTTTCTTT
>few|TRBJ1-5|TRBV11-2|-
CASSLSRGGSNQPQHF
TGTGCCAGCAGCTTATCGAGGGGTGGTAGCAATCAGCCCCAGCATTTT
>-|TRBJ2-6|TRBV2|TRBD2
CASGPREVSGANVLTF
TGTGCCAGCGGTCCGCGGGAGGTCTCTGGGGCCAACGTCCTGACTTTC
>few|TRBJ2-3|TRBV24-1|TRBD2
CATSGTAGGDTQYF
TGTGCCACCAGTGGAACGGCGGGGGGAGATACGCAGTATTTT
>few|TRBJ1-5|TRBV3-1|-
CASSQDTKPQHF
TGTGCCAGCAGCCAAGATACTAAGCCCCAGCATTTT
>many|TRBJ2-5|TRBV29-1|-
CSVEFLLGETQYF
TGCAGCGTTGAATTTCTACTGGGTGAGACCCAGTACTTC
>few|TRBJ2-5|TRBV3-1|-
CASSQGETSGGETQYF
TGTGCCAGCAGCCAAGGCGAGACTTCAGGGGGGGAGACCCAGTACTTC
>-|TRBJ1-5|TRBV12-3/TRBV12-4|-
CASSADRDHQPQHF
TGTGCCAGCAGCGCCGATAGGGATCATCAGCCCCAGCATTTT
>-|TRBJ1-1|TRBV20-1|-
CSARHGTTFTEAFF
TGCAGTGCTAGACACGGGACGACCTTCACTGAAGCTTTCTTT
>-|TRBJ2-2|TRBV12-3/TRBV12-4|-
CASSSQRTGELFF
TGTGCCAGCAGTAGCCAGCGCACCGGGGAGCTGTTTTTT
>-|TRBJ1-2|TRBV27|-
CASTKREGYGYTF
TGTGCCAGCACGAAAAGGGAGGGCTATGGCTACACCTTC
>many|TRBJ2-1|TRBV7-7|-
CASSLSGGPYNEQFF
TGTGCTAGCAGCTTATCCGGGGGCCCCTACAATGAGCAGTTCTTC
>few|TRBJ2-5|TRBV5-1|-
CASSSLGPSETQYF
TGCGCCAGCAGCTCGCTAGGCCCCAGTGAGACCCAGTACTTC
>few|TRBJ2-6|TRBV7-8|-
CASRPGPSSGANVLTF
TGTGCCAGCAGGCCGGGACCGTCCTCTGGGGCCAACGTCCTGACTTTC
>-|TRBJ2-5|TRBV12-3/TRBV12-4|TRBD2
CASSPRGDGEAQYF
TGTGCCAGCAGTCCCCGGGGGGACGGGGAGGCCCAGTACTTC
>-|TRBJ1-2|TRBV5-1|-
CASSSPGDGYTF
TGCGCCAGCAGCTCTCCAGGGGACGGCTACACCTTC
>-|TRBJ2-1|TRBV3-1|TRBD2
CASSPGLAGGRSYNEQFF
TGTGCCAGTTCCCCGGGACTAGCGGGGGGAAGATCCTACAATGAGCAGTTCTTC
>few|TRBJ2-3|TRBV5-1|-
CASSFLASSTDTQYF
TGCGCCAGCAGCTTCCTAGCGAGTAGCACAGATACGCAGTATTTT
>once|TRBJ2-7|TRBV10-3|TRBD1
CAISESEGTGTGTYEQYF
TGTGCCATCAGTGAGTCGGAGGGAACCGGGACAGGGACCTACGAGCAGTACTTC
>-|TRBJ2-1|TRBV14|TRBD1
CASSQEVPRGPNLYNEQFF
TGTGCCAGCAGCCAAGAGGTTCCTAGGGGGCCAAACCTTTACAATGAGCAGTTCTTC
>-|TRBJ2-3|TRBV14|TRBD2
CASGTGLARTDTQYF
TGTGCCAGCGGCACAGGACTAGCAAGGACAGATACGCAGTATTTT
>-|TRBJ2-3|TRBV20-1|-
CSASGALSTDTQYF
TGCAGTGCTAGCGGAGCGCTGAGCACAGATACGCAGTATTTT
>few|TRBJ1-2|TRBV20-1|-
CSAPPADAYGYTF
TGCAGTGCTCCTCCAGCGGACGCCTATGGCTACACCTTC
>-|TRBJ2-1|TRBV12-3/TRBV12-4|-
CASSSRANEQFF
TGTGCCAGCAGTTCCCGAGCCAATGAGCAGTTCTTC
>few|TRBJ1-5|TRBV5-5|TRBD1
CASSPGQRGYGNQPQHF
TGTGCCAGCAGCCCGGGACAGCGGGGGTACGGCAATCAGCCCCAGCATTTT
>-|TRBJ2-1|TRBV20-1|TRBD2
CSARDITGGYNEQFF
TGCAGTGCTAGAGATATAACGGGGGGGTACAATGAGCAGTTCTTC